This T cell receptor beta chain comes out of a study of metastatic and nonmetastatic thyroid tumors. The wider study: Across peripheral blood and tumor or nodule tissue samples taken from malignant and benign thyroid patients, the repertoires were compared with one another. Study results and caveats: Benign nodules reportedly had significantly lower TCR beta diversity than malignant thyroid tumors in blood and tumor.

This clone was seen repeatedly, ten times or more. Its antigen remains unidentified. In the study's own analysis: It was from CDR3 differences across clinicopathological groups that a distant-metastasis classifier for papillary thyroid cancer was built. TCRdb redid the clone calls on the PCR reads using MiXCR. For this entry, the V and J calls and clone size follow TCRdb and not the study's own pipeline. The sample records about 39,000 clones, about 16% being singletons. All patients were treatment-naive before thyroid surgery. The CDR3 totals 16 residues. Germline CDR1 is SGHVS and CDR2 is FQNEAQ. J lost 4 bases, V lost 4 bases, and 7 bases had no gene match.

The chain carries TRBV7-8 and TRBJ2-3, with TRBD2 matching over 11 bases. The sequence came from a female donor with papillary thyroid cancer or a benign thyroid nodule (not recorded which). Some clones in this sample may be carry-over from other donors' samples. Input material: blood. CDR3 loop: CASSSRLAGLPDTQYF. DNA for the CDR3: TGTGCCAGCAGCTCAAGACTAGCGGGGTTACCAGATACGCAGTATTTT.